This T cell receptor (beta chain) was profiled in a study of cytomegalovirus exposure and HLA in healthy donors. Worth noting for this clone: The antigen is not known.

Germline CDR1 reads MNHEY; CDR2 reads SVGAGI. This CDR3 is built from 14 residues. V was clipped by 6 bases and J by 3 bases, with 15 bases between them. Study findings and constraints: Under in vitro conditions, a few CMV-associated chains were confirmed as specific for CMV antigens. TCR beta sequences reportedly predicted most subjects' HLA-A and HLA-B alleles accurately. Among TCR beta chains, those listed as cytomegalovirus-associated numbered under 200.

This PCR relied on a set of 60 Vbeta primers and 13 Jbeta primers. Profiling relied on immunoSEQ multiplex PCR, and the TCRdb table lists in-frame clones only, not all of them. Here the sample spans approximately 290,000 clones, 80% being singletons. This sequence was found in a girl aged 2 to 10 in good health and CMV-seronegative. Specimen: PBMCs. The chain employs TRBV6-5 and TRBJ2-7, with a possible D match to TRBD1 (6 bases). The CDR3 loop reads CASSSGHLNYEQYF. The CDR3 DNA reads as TGTGCCAGCAGCTCGGGACACTTAAACTACGAGCAGTACTTC.